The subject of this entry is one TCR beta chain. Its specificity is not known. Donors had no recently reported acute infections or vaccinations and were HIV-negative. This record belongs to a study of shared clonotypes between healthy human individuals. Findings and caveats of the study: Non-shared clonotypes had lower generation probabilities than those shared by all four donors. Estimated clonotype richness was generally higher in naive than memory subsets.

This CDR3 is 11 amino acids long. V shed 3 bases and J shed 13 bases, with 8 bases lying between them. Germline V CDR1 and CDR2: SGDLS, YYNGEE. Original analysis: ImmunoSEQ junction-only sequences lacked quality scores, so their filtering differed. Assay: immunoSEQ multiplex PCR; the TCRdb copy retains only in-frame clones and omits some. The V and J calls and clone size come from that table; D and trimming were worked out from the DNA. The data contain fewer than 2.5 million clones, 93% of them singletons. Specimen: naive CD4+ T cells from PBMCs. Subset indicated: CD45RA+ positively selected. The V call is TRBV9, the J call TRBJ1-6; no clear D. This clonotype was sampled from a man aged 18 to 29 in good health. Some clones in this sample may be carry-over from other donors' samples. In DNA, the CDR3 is TGTGCCAGCAGCGGAGACGGGCCCCTCCACTTT. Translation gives CASSGDGPLHF.